This entry features one T cell receptor beta chain sequence. No antigen is known for it. V shed 7 bases and J 7 bases; nucleotides not matched to a gene: 19. The CDR3 totals 17 residues. Germline V CDR1 and CDR2: LNHDA, SQIVND (reference sequence). This sample stems from a study of shared clonotypes between healthy human individuals. Study-wide findings and caveats: Larger estimated richness was generally recorded for naive subsets relative to memory subsets.

Across several immunoSEQ plates, the genomic DNA of each subset was split evenly. TCRdb's table, derived via immunoSEQ multiplex PCR, lists solely in-frame clones and lacks some. The data hold under 2.5 million clones, with around 92% observed a single time. The TCR comes from a man between 18 and 29 years old in good health. Some clones in this sample may be carry-over from other donors' samples. Sequenced input: naive CD4+ T cells from PBMCs. Subset meaning: CD45RA+ positively selected. The rearrangement uses TRBV19 and TRBJ1-1; 9 nucleotides line up with TRBD1. The CDR3 bases are TGTGCCAGTAATCATCCCCCGGGACAGGGAGAACAAAGTGAAGCTTTCTTT. Translating it yields CASNHPPGQGEQSEAFF.